The 15 T cell receptor beta chains below all came from one sample that was sequenced in a study of Graves' ophthalmopathy and Graves' hyperthyroidism. TCR beta CDR3 amplification used RNA transcripts. Second-round multiplex PCR came after first-round RT-PCR with HTBI primers. TCRdb processed the multiplex PCR reads anew with MiXCR; each CDR3 protein has one entry. The profile shows about 500,000 distinct CDR3 sequences, 14% of them singletons. Sample: blood. Source of these receptors: a woman aged 30 to 39 with Graves' ophthalmopathy.

This clonotype has ten or more counts. The CDR3 region is CSVPLGSRETQYF. CDR3 in DNA: TGCAGCGTTCCCCTGGGAAGCCGAGAGACCCAGTACTTC. The chain couples TRBV29-1 to TRBJ2-5, with D uncertain. The CDR3 consists of 13 residues. With 5 bases removed from V and 4 bases from J, the gap between germline ends came to 14 bases. The germline V gene encodes CDR1 SQVTM and CDR2 ANQGSEA. The variable domain in full, completed from reference TRBV29-1 and TRBJ2-5, reads SAVISQKPSRDICQRGTSLTIQCQVDSQVTMMFWYRQQPGQSLTLIATANQGSEATYESGFVIDKFPISRPNLTFSTLTVSNMSPEDSSIYLCSVPLGSRETQYFGPGTRLLVL.

This chain uses TRBV28 with TRBJ2-5, with D perhaps matching TRBD2 (6 bases). The germline gives CDR1 MDHEN, CDR2 SYDVKM. Trimming cost V 1 base and J 4 bases, with 13 bases left between them. This CDR3 is built from 15 residues. The CDR3: CASSLLGGGPETQYF. CDR3 sequence (DNA): TGTGCCAGCAGTTTATTGGGGGGAGGACCAGAGACCCAGTACTTC.

A remark on this clonotype: One junction end disagrees with the germline gene, perhaps due to a read error. This chain joins TRBV25-1 and TRBJ1-1, with D tentatively TRBD1 (5 bases). The germline gives CDR1 MGHDK, CDR2 SYGVNS. This CDR3 comprises 14 residues. This chain's CDR3 is CACSEWGVNTEAFF. Written as DNA, the CDR3 is TGTGCCTGCAGTGAATGGGGGGTGAACACTGAAGCCTTCTTT.

This clonotype has ten or more counts. The rearrangement links TRBV6-1 to TRBJ1-5, with D uncertain. Deletions cut 5 bases from V and 2 bases from J, with 13 bases between. The CDR3 extends over 15 amino acids. Per germline, CDR1 MNHNS and CDR2 SASEGT. CDR3 loop: CASSPSGTGNQPQHF. The CDR3 coding sequence is TGTGCCAGCAGTCCATCAGGAACCGGCAATCAGCCCCAGCATTTT.

This clonotype was recorded at least ten times. This chain joins TRBV28 and TRBJ1-5; the D gene is possibly TRBD1 (5 bases). CDR3 size: 15 residues. Trimming removed 3 bases from V and 3 bases from J, with 12 bases in between. The V gene's germline CDR1 is MDHEN and CDR2 SYDVKM. The CDR3 region is CASSFEGRLNQPQHF. CDR3 in DNA: TGTGCCAGCAGTTTCGAGGGACGTCTCAATCAGCCCCAGCATTTT.

This clonotype was counted at least ten times. The chain is built from TRBV5-1 and TRBJ2-7; D remains ambiguous. The CDR3 is made up of 14 amino acids. V gave up 0 bases and J gave up 3 bases, with 10 bases separating them. Germline V gene data show CDR1 as SGHRS and CDR2 as YFSETQ. The CDR3 region has the DNA TGCGCCAGCAGCTTGGGCCTTTCCCACTACGAGCAGTACTTC. This translates into CASSLGLSHYEQYF. The entire variable domain, with the rest obtained from reference TRBV5-1 and TRBJ2-7, is as follows: KAGVTQTPRYLIKTRGQQVTLSCSPISGHRSVSWYQQTPGQGLQFLFEYFSETQRNKGNFPGRFSGRQFSNSRSEMNVSTLELGDSALYLCASSLGLSHYEQYFGPGTRLTVT.

This clonotype was recorded at least ten times. V usage is TRBV5-1 and J usage is TRBJ2-7, with TRBD1 identical over 8 bases. Losses at the gene ends were 2 bases for V and 3 bases for J; bases not matched to a gene: 10. The CDR3 length is 16 residues. The germline V gene encodes CDR1 SGHRS and CDR2 YFSETQ. The CDR3 DNA is TGCGCCAGCAGCTTCGGGTTGCTGGGACAGGACTACGAGCAGTACTTC. As protein: CASSFGLLGQDYEQYF.

This clonotype was counted ten times or more. The gene calls are TRBV24-1 and TRBJ2-7; 8 nucleotides agree with TRBD1. The V segment lost 5 bases and the J segment 0 bases; nucleotides outside the gene matches: 8. Germline loops: CDR1 KGHDR, CDR2 SFDVKD. The length of the CDR3 is 16 residues. The CDR3 DNA is TGTGCCACCAGTGTGGTCAGGGGGCAGAGCTCCTACGAGCAGTACTTC. This encodes CATSVVRGQSSYEQYF.

Ten or more counts support this clonotype. V and J are TRBV5-6 and TRBJ2-5, with D tentatively TRBD1 (5 bases). CDR3 size: 14 residues. Deletions cut 4 bases from V and 4 bases from J, with 14 bases between. Germline-derived CDR1 and CDR2 are SGHDT and YYEEEE. CDR3 residues: CASSNLGAGETQYF. Written as DNA, the CDR3 is TGTGCCAGCAGCAACTTAGGGGCAGGAGAGACCCAGTACTTC.

This clonotype was recorded many times. This chain uses TRBV7-2 with TRBJ2-2; D not certain. In germline, CDR1 is SGHTA, CDR2 FQGNSA. Trimming shortened V by 5 bases and J by 4 bases, and 8 bases separated the two germline ends. This CDR3 comprises 13 residues. The CDR3 nucleotides are TGTGCCAGCAGCGATCAGAGCACCGGGGAGCTGTTTTTT. This translates into CASSDQSTGELFF.

This clonotype was counted ten times or more. This chain joins TRBV5-5 and TRBJ1-5, with 8 nucleotides matching TRBD1. The V gene end was trimmed by 4 bases and the J gene end by 2 bases; junction bases not matched to a gene: 8. The V gene's germline CDR1 is SGHKS and CDR2 YYEKEE (reference sequence). The CDR3 has 16 amino acids. CDR3 sequence reads: CASSIGQGRGNQPQHF. CDR3 in DNA: TGTGCCAGCAGCATCGGACAGGGAAGGGGCAATCAGCCCCAGCATTTT. The variable domain in full, completed from reference TRBV5-5 and TRBJ1-5, reads DAGVTQSPTHLIKTRGQQVTLRCSPISGHKSVSWYQQVLGQGPQFIFQYYEKEERGRGNFPDRFSARQFPNYSSELNVNALLLGDSALYLCASSIGQGRGNQPQHFGDGTRLSIL.

This clonotype was seen ten or more times. This chain uses TRBV6-2 or TRBV6-3 with TRBJ1-1, with 7 positions matching TRBD1. In germline, CDR1 is MNHEY, CDR2 SVGEGT. The V and J ends lost 8 bases and 2 bases, in that order; junction bases with no gene match: 8. The CDR3 is 14 amino acids. DNA of the CDR3: TGTGCCAGCCGAATCACAGGGGCCAACACTGAAGCTTTCTTT. The encoded protein is CASRITGANTEAFF.

This clonotype was observed many times. J is TRBJ1-2 and V is TRBV9, with 12 bases matching TRBD1. Germline loops: CDR1 SGDLS, CDR2 YYNGEE. The ends lost 2 bases at V and 4 bases at J; junction bases unmatched: 9. The CDR3 consists of 17 residues. This CDR3 reads CASSVGTGGFGAYGYTF. As DNA, the CDR3 is TGTGCCAGCAGCGTTGGGACAGGGGGCTTCGGCGCCTATGGCTACACCTTC.

CDR3 in DNA: TGTGCCTGGGGGCGACAGGGACAAGAGACCCAGTACTTC. Translating it yields CAWGRQGQETQYF. The rearrangement links TRBV30 to TRBJ2-5; 7 bases line up with TRBD1. The germline gives CDR1 GTSNPN, CDR2 SVGIG (reference sequence). There are 13 residues in the CDR3. V shed 5 bases, J shed 2 bases, and the junction held 5 bases outside the gene matches.

This clonotype was seen many times. The V and J genes are TRBV20-1 and TRBJ2-5; D is ambiguous. Germline V lookup: CDR1 DFQATT, CDR2 SNEGSKA (reference sequence). The CDR3 contains 13 residues. Trimming cost V 3 bases and J 2 bases, with 10 bases left between them. The CDR3: CSARSSLQETQYF. The CDR3 nucleotides read TGCAGTGCTAGGAGCAGCTTACAAGAGACCCAGTACTTC.